The entry below gives a single T cell receptor beta chain sequence along with its context. The entry originates in a study of blood T cell repertoires in COVID-19. Germline V gene sequence: CDR1 MDHEN, CDR2 SYDVKM. V was pared by 8 bases and J by 0 bases, with 5 bases of the junction left unmatched. CDR3 size: 15 residues. The protocol was immunoSEQ multiplex PCR, while the TCRdb copy is restricted to in-frame clones and leaves out a portion. The top ten clones hold 7% of a sample with about 160,000 clones, roughly 84% of them seen once. Those enrolled, adults aged 18 to 89 years, came from about two dozen US areas.

The origin of this receptor is a woman aged 50 to 60 who had recovered from COVID-19. Sequencing was done on a sample of PBMCs or T cells enriched from blood (not recorded which). The rearrangement links TRBV28 to TRBJ2-7, with 12 bases fitting TRBD2. CDR3: CASGLAGGSSYEQYF. CDR3 DNA: TGTGCCAGCGGTCTAGCGGGAGGGAGCTCCTACGAGCAGTACTTC.